A selection of T cell receptor beta chains follows, all from one sample in a study of human T cells and chemical hapten exposure. MiXCR was run by TCRdb on the RACE reads, yielding one entry per CDR3 protein. The sample records 150,000 to 200,000 distinct CDR3 sequences, about 14% being singletons. The sample consisted of whole blood, taken in connection with sensitization to the hapten diphenylcyclopropenone (DPC). The receptors come from a woman aged 25 to 39 with alopecia areata. Some clones in this sample may be carry-over from other donors' samples. Each CDR3 is given with its conserved first and last residue. D genes are given only for firm matches. Clone size is shown for a subset of rows, as once, few, many or a class of expanded clone.

J	size	D	V	CDR3	DNA
TRBJ1-4	many	.	TRBV20-1	CSATGRTTNEKLFF	TGCAGTGCTACGGGACGGACAACTAATGAAAAACTGTTTTTT
TRBJ2-2	many	.	TRBV30	CAYPGGRTGELFF	TGTGCCTACCCGGGGGGCCGCACCGGGGAGCTGTTTTTT
TRBJ2-7	many	.	TRBV28	CASSQGPYEQYF	TGTGCCAGCAGTCAAGGACCCTACGAGCAGTACTTC
TRBJ2-5	few	TRBD2	TRBV12-3/TRBV12-4	CASSPGLAGVETQYF	TGTGCCAGCAGCCCCGGACTAGCGGGGGTAGAGACCCAGTACTTC
TRBJ1-6	many	.	TRBV7-9	CASSLDGGGSPLHF	TGTGCCAGCAGCTTAGATGGGGGAGGTTCACCCCTCCACTTT
TRBJ2-1	few	TRBD2	TRBV2	CASSFTSGSYNEQFF	TGTGCCAGCAGTTTCACTAGCGGGTCCTACAATGAGCAGTTCTTC
TRBJ2-3	.	.	TRBV2	CASHPLGLTDTQYF	TGTGCCAGCCACCCTTTAGGACTAACAGATACGCAGTATTTT
TRBJ1-1	.	.	TRBV9	CASSAGAMNTEAFF	TGTGCCAGCAGCGCGGGGGCCATGAACACTGAAGCTTTCTTT
TRBJ1-6	many	.	TRBV2	CASSEAGSPLHF	TGTGCCAGCAGTGAAGCCGGTTCACCCCTCCACTTT
TRBJ1-1	.	.	TRBV5-1	CASSLGGREAFF	TGCGCCAGCAGCTTGGGAGGGCGTGAAGCTTTCTTT
TRBJ2-1	many	.	TRBV7-9	CASSFGSRGVSYNEQFF	TGTGCCAGCAGCTTTGGGTCGCGGGGAGTCTCCTACAATGAGCAGTTCTTC
TRBJ2-1	few	.	TRBV6-2/TRBV6-3	CASSPGDRGYNEQFF	TGTGCCAGCAGCCCAGGGGATAGGGGCTACAATGAGCAGTTCTTC
TRBJ1-5	.	TRBD1	TRBV5-1	CASSPLTGEVSNQPQHF	TGCGCCAGCAGCCCCTTAACAGGGGAGGTTAGCAATCAGCCCCAGCATTTT
TRBJ1-6	many	.	TRBV12-3/TRBV12-4	CASSKGAYNSPLHF	TGTGCCAGCAGCAAAGGGGCATATAATTCACCCCTCCACTTT
TRBJ1-1	many	.	TRBV7-3	CASSLGGGTEAFF	TGTGCCAGCAGCCTAGGAGGAGGCACTGAAGCTTTCTTT
TRBJ2-7	.	.	TRBV9	CASSVDLGSEQYF	TGTGCCAGCAGCGTAGATTTGGGCTCCGAGCAGTACTTC
TRBJ2-7	many	TRBD2	TRBV7-6	CASSLTSGGLLTYEQYF	TGTGCCAGCAGCTTAACTAGCGGGGGCCTCCTTACCTACGAGCAGTACTTC
TRBJ2-1	many	.	TRBV2	CASSELGADLSYNEQFF	TGTGCCAGCAGTGAACTGGGCGCGGACCTGTCCTACAATGAGCAGTTCTTC
TRBJ2-7	few	.	TRBV6-2/TRBV6-3	CASSYSDRAHF	TGTGCCAGCAGTTACTCGGACCGGGCCCACTTC
TRBJ2-7	few	.	TRBV10-1	CASASGRNLEQYF	TGCGCCAGTGCGAGCGGGCGGAATCTCGAGCAGTACTTC
TRBJ2-3	.	TRBD2	TRBV20-1	CSARVGGVTDTQYF	TGCAGTGCTAGAGTCGGGGGGGTCACAGATACGCAGTATTTT
TRBJ1-1	many	.	TRBV4-2	CASSQDGGAMNTEAFF	TGTGCCAGCAGCCAAGATGGAGGGGCAATGAACACTGAAGCTTTCTTT
TRBJ2-1	many	.	TRBV18	CASSPEGTRGNEQFF	TGTGCCAGCTCACCCGAGGGTACGCGGGGCAATGAGCAGTTCTTC
TRBJ2-5	many	.	TRBV9	CASSVEIGVSETQYF	TGTGCCAGCAGCGTAGAAATAGGGGTCTCCGAGACCCAGTACTTC
TRBJ1-5	many	TRBD1	TRBV28	CASSPPGTGGLRGGIQPQHF	TGTGCCAGCAGTCCCCCTGGGACAGGGGGCCTCCGAGGAGGGATTCAGCCCCAGCATTTT
TRBJ2-2	few	.	TRBV4-1	CASSQEVPRLGNTGELFF	TGCGCCAGCAGCCAAGAAGTTCCTCGACTGGGGAACACCGGGGAGCTGTTTTTT
TRBJ1-5	many	.	TRBV10-2	CASRADKNQPQHF	TGCGCCAGCAGGGCAGACAAAAATCAGCCCCAGCATTTT
TRBJ1-1	few	.	TRBV20-1	CSARDLSIRSTEAFF	TGCAGTGCTAGAGATCTAAGCATCAGGAGCACTGAAGCTTTCTTT
TRBJ2-7	once	.	TRBV7-8	CASASHLGEIYEQYF	TGTGCCAGCGCCTCCCACCTCGGGGAGATTTACGAGCAGTACTTC
TRBJ2-2	.	.	TRBV4-3	CASSQDRTGELFF	TGTGCCAGCAGCCAAGACAGGACCGGGGAGCTGTTTTTT
TRBJ2-5	few	TRBD2	TRBV29-1	CSVIGLEETQYF	TGCAGCGTTATTGGACTAGAAGAGACCCAGTACTTC
TRBJ2-7	.	TRBD1	TRBV20-1	CSAKIPGTGSYEQYF	TGCAGTGCAAAGATACCCGGGACAGGGTCCTACGAGCAGTACTTC
TRBJ2-1	few	.	TRBV4-1	CASSQGNYYNEQFF	TGCGCCAGCAGCCAAGGAAACTACTACAATGAGCAGTTCTTC
TRBJ1-1	few	TRBD1	TRBV6-6	CASREDRVNTEAFF	TGTGCCAGCAGGGAGGACAGGGTAAACACTGAAGCTTTCTTT
TRBJ1-5	.	TRBD1	TRBV11-2	CASSLGGDRQPQHF	TGTGCCAGCAGCTTAGGGGGGGACAGACAGCCCCAGCATTTT
TRBJ2-7	few	.	TRBV30	CAWSVTDYEQYF	TGTGCCTGGAGTGTAACAGACTACGAGCAGTACTTC
TRBJ1-1	.	TRBD1	TRBV12-3/TRBV12-4	CASNRQGRNTEAFF	TGTGCCAGCAATCGACAGGGTCGGAACACTGAAGCTTTCTTT
TRBJ2-7	.	.	TRBV5-5	CASSLRAYEQYF	TGTGCCAGCAGCTTGCGGGCCTACGAGCAGTACTTC
TRBJ2-3	few	.	TRBV15	CATSREKGSVGDTQYF	TGTGCCACCAGCAGAGAGAAAGGTAGCGTGGGAGATACGCAGTATTTT
TRBJ1-2	many	.	TRBV5-1	CASSLGENYGYTF	TGCGCCAGCAGCTTGGGGGAAAACTATGGCTACACCTTC
TRBJ1-4	few	.	TRBV28	CASSSPQKLFF	TGTGCCAGCAGCTCCCCGCAAAAACTGTTTTTT